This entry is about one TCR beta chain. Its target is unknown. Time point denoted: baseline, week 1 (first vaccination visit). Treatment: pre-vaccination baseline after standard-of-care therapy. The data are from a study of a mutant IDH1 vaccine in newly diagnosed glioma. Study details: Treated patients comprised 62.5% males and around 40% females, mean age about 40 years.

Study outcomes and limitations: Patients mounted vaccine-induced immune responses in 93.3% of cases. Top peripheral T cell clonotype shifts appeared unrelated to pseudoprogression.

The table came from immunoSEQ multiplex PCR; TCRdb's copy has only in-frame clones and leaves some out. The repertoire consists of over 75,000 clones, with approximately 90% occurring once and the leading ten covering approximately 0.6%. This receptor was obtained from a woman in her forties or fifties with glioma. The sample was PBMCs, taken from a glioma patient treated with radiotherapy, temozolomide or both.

CDR3: CASLGLSYNEQFF. The CDR3 DNA is TGTGCCAGCTTGGGCCTCTCCTACAATGAGCAGTTCTTC. V is TRBV28 and J is TRBJ2-1; no clear D gene. Germline V gene sequence: CDR1 MDHEN, CDR2 SYDVKM. The CDR3 covers 13 residues. Trimming left V 8 bases short and J 0 bases short, with 8 bases between.